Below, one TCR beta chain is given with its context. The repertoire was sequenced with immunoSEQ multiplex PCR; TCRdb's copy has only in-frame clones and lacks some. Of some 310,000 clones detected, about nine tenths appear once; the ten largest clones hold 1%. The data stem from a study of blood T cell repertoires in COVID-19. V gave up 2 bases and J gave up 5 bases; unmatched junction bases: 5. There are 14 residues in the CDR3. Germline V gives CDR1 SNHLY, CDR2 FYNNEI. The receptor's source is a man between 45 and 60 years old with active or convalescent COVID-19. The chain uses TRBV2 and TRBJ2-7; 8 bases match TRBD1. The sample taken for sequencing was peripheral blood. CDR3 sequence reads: CASSEQGARNEQYF. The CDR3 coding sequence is TGTGCCAGCAGTGAACAGGGGGCGCGGAACGAGCAGTACTTC.